These 15 T cell receptor beta chains originate from one sample sequenced in a study of blood T cell repertoires in COVID-19. The method was immunoSEQ multiplex PCR; TCRdb's version includes in-frame clones alone and lacks a portion of them. Of approximately 280,000 clones detected, around 84% appear once; the ten largest clones hold around 2.5%. Sequenced sample: PBMCs or T cells enriched from blood (not recorded which). These receptors originate from a woman in her fifties or sixties who had recovered from COVID-19.

The rearrangement uses TRBV5-8 and TRBJ1-4; D might be TRBD1 (5 bases). The V gene lost 9 bases and the J gene lost 7 bases, with 13 bases spanning the gap. The CDR3 consists of 12 residues. Germline V gene sequence: CDR1 SGHTS, CDR2 YDEGEE. The CDR3 spells CATRQWSEKLFF. As DNA, the CDR3 is TGTGCCACTCGACAGTGGAGTGAAAAACTGTTTTTT.

This chain links TRBV19 with TRBJ2-2; TRBD1 might be the D (6 bases). V was shortened by 0 bases and J by 5 bases, with 10 bases between the two germline ends. The CDR3 runs 15 residues. Germline-derived CDR1 and CDR2 are LNHDA and SQIVND (reference sequence). This CDR3 reads CASSIDRGGTGELFF. The CDR3 bases are TGTGCCAGTAGTATAGACAGGGGCGGAACCGGGGAGCTGTTTTTT.

The chain links TRBV19 to TRBJ2-7; 10 bases map to TRBD2. The CDR3 sequence is 14 residues long. Germline V lookup: CDR1 LNHDA, CDR2 SQIVND (reference sequence). Trimming at V came to 7 bases and at J to 4 bases, leaving 7 bases not matched to a gene. The CDR3 loop is CASTPSGSGYEQYF. The CDR3 DNA is TGTGCCAGTACCCCTAGCGGGAGTGGGTACGAGCAGTACTTC.

The J gene is TRBJ1-5, the V gene TRBV11-2; a weak D match, TRBD1 (5 bases). CDR3 length: 14 residues. With 5 bases removed from V and 7 bases from J, the gap between germline ends came to 15 bases. Germline V CDR1 and CDR2: SGHAT, FQNNGV. The CDR3 spells CASSIGPYRQPQHF. CDR3 bases: TGTGCCAGCAGCATCGGACCCTACAGGCAGCCCCAGCATTTT.

J is TRBJ2-2 and V is TRBV3-1 (or the pseudogene TRBV3-2); D is possibly TRBD2 (5 bases). CDR1 and CDR2 (germline): LGHDT, YNNKEL (reference sequence). V was pared by 3 bases and J by 0 bases, with 8 bases between. The CDR3 totals 15 residues. The CDR3 sequence: CASSHRGSNTGELFF. In nucleotides, the CDR3 is TGTGCCAGCAGCCATAGAGGGTCGAACACCGGGGAGCTGTTTTTT.

A single count supports this clone. This sequence joins TRBV7-9 and TRBJ2-1, with TRBD1 matching over 7 bases. Germline loops: CDR1 SEHNR, CDR2 FQNEAQ (reference sequence). J gave up 5 bases and V 5 bases, and 9 bases lay outside the gene matches. The CDR3 runs to 15 residues. The CDR3 DNA reads TGTGCCAGCAGCGGAGTCAGGACAGGCAACAATGAGCAGTTCTTC. It encodes CASSGVRTGNNEQFF.

The chain recombines TRBV7-9 with TRBJ1-1; D ambiguous. CDR1 is SEHNR, CDR2 FQNEAQ, per germline (reference sequence). This CDR3 spans 15 amino acids. Trimming cost V 5 bases and J 3 bases, with 16 bases left between them. This chain's CDR3 is CASSPSDYGDTEAFF. The CDR3 nucleotides are TGTGCCAGCAGCCCGTCGGACTATGGGGACACTGAAGCTTTCTTT.

V usage is TRBV30 and J usage is TRBJ2-1, with D possibly TRBD2 on 6 matching bases. Trimming shortened V by 5 bases and J by 5 bases, and 13 bases separated the two germline ends. The CDR3 totals 13 residues. Germline CDR1 and CDR2: GTSNPN and SVGIG (reference sequence). The CDR3 nucleotides are TGTGCCTGGGCGCCGGGAGACAACAATGAGCAGTTCTTC. Protein sequence: CAWAPGDNNEQFF.

The J gene is TRBJ2-7, the V gene TRBV19; D uncertain. V was pared by 6 bases and J by 2 bases, with 20 bases between. CDR3 length: 16 residues. The germline gives CDR1 LNHDA, CDR2 SQIVND (reference sequence). CDR3 sequence (DNA): TGTGCCAGTAGCCTCCATCACTCCCAAATAGCCTACGAGCAGTACTTC. It is translated as CASSLHHSQIAYEQYF.

V and J are TRBV19 and TRBJ1-6, with D hard to call. Trimming left V 5 bases short and J 9 bases short, with 14 bases between. CDR1 is LNHDA and CDR2 is SQIVND in the germline V gene (reference sequence). The CDR3 has 14 residues. The CDR3 region is CASSVQYGVSPLHF. Here the CDR3 DNA reads TGTGCCAGTAGTGTGCAGTACGGGGTTTCACCCCTCCACTTT.

The genes are TRBV27 and TRBJ1-2; a weak D match, TRBD1 (5 bases). The CDR3 is 12 residues long. V was trimmed by 5 bases and J by 7 bases, leaving 11 bases between them. The germline V gene has CDR1 MNHEY and CDR2 SMNVEV (reference sequence). The CDR3 DNA sequence: TGTGCCAGCAGTCGATCAGGGTTTGGCTACACCTTC. This sequence encodes CASSRSGFGYTF.

This clone is a singleton in its sample. The chain recombines TRBV7-2 with TRBJ1-2; 8 positions agree with TRBD1. The V gene's germline CDR1 is SGHTA and CDR2 FQGNSA. With V trimmed by 4 bases and J by 7 bases, 11 bases remained unmatched. This CDR3 has 15 amino acids. In DNA, the CDR3 is TGTGCCAGCAGCTCCGGACAGGGTTTGGGAAGTGGCTACACCTTC. Translation: CASSSGQGLGSGYTF.

This chain connects TRBV10-3 to TRBJ1-5, with D maybe TRBD1 (5 bases). Germline CDR1 reads ENHRY; CDR2 reads SYGVKD. The CDR3 consists of 17 residues. Trimming left V 0 bases short and J 1 base short, with 13 bases between. DNA of the CDR3: TGTGCCATCAGTGAGTCGCAAAGGGGTTTAAGCAATCAGCCCCAGCATTTT. It specifies CAISESQRGLSNQPQHF.

CDR3 region: CASSLSAGASYEQYF. The CDR3 DNA follows: TGCGCCAGCAGCTTGTCTGCGGGGGCGTCCTACGAGCAGTACTTC. V gene TRBV5-1 combines with J gene TRBJ2-7, with D perhaps TRBD2 (7 bases). Trimming removed 1 base from V and 1 base from J, with 12 bases in between. The CDR3 consists of 15 residues. Germline CDR1 reads SGHRS; CDR2 reads YFSETQ.

The gene calls are TRBV19 and TRBJ2-7; 16 positions agree with TRBD2. The CDR3 extends over 17 amino acids. The germline V gene encodes CDR1 LNHDA and CDR2 SQIVND (reference sequence). V was clipped by 5 bases and J by 6 bases; unmatched bases: 10. The CDR3 sequence is CASSSGTSGRALREQYF. CDR3 sequence (DNA): TGTGCCAGTAGTTCCGGGACTAGCGGGAGGGCCCTTCGCGAGCAGTACTTC.